Described below is a single T cell receptor (beta chain) sequence and its context. Its target is not known. V was pared by 3 bases and J by 12 bases, with 23 bases of the junction left unmatched. Germline-derived CDR1 and CDR2 are SGHVS and FQNEAQ. CDR3 size: 18 residues. This sample is part of a study of post-analysis software for immune sequencing data. Incorporated into the TCR beta cDNA libraries were unique molecular identifiers, which served to reduce PCR and sequencing biases. In TCRdb, the PCR reads were re-called with MiXCR into one record per CDR3 protein. This sample has 400,000 to 500,000 distinct CDR3 sequences, with 30% to 40% found just once. Overall study findings and caveats: TRBV5-6, TRBV5-1 and TRBV20-1 were among a few TRBV segments more frequent in patients than controls.

J is TRBJ1-2 and V is TRBV7-8, with 9 bases matching TRBD1. What was sequenced was blood. The clonotype was recovered from a girl aged 2 to 10 with multiple sclerosis. CDR3 amino acids: CASSFLWVNRGRIEGHTF. As DNA, the CDR3 is TGTGCCAGCAGCTTCCTATGGGTCAACAGGGGGCGCATAGAAGGCCACACCTTC.